This record covers a single T cell receptor (beta chain). This sample stems from a study of blood T cell repertoires in COVID-19. V dropped 3 bases and J dropped 8 bases, with 14 bases sitting between them. The CDR3 is made up of 13 amino acids. The V gene's germline CDR1 is SGHRS and CDR2 YFSETQ. Produced via immunoSEQ multiplex PCR; TCRdb's table is partial and in-frame only. The data contain about 110,000 clones, nearly 80% of them singletons. This clonotype originated in an elderly woman with active or convalescent COVID-19. Sequencing input: peripheral blood. The V and J genes are TRBV5-1 and TRBJ1-2, with D possibly matching TRBD1 (5 bases). The CDR3 DNA reads TGCGCCAGCAGCTACCAGGGCTATCGAGGCTACACCTTC. It translates to CASSYQGYRGYTF.